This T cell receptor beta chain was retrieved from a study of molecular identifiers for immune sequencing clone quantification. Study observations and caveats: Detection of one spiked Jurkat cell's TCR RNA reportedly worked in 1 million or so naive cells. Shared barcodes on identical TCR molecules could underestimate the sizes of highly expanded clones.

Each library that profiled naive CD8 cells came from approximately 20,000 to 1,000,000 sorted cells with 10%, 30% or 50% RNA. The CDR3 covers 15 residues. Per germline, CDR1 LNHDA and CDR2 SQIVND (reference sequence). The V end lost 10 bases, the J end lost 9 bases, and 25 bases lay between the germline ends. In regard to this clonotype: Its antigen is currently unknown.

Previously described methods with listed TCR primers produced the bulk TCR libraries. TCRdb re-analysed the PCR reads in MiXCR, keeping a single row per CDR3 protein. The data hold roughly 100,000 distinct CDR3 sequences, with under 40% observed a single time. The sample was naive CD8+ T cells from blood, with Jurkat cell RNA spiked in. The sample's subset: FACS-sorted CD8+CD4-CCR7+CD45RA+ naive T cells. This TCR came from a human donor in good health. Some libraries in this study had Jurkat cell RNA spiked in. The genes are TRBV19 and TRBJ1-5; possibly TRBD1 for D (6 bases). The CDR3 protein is CAMAPAGVNKLPQHF. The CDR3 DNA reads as TGTGCCATGGCCCCGGCAGGGGTAAACAAACTGCCCCAGCATTTT.